This TCR beta chain came from a study of blood T cells in healthy people across ages. Study context: Template switching picked up about one barcoded beta molecule for each two T cells. Points from the study as a whole: Per-million-T-cell TCR beta diversity fell roughly linearly with age.

Primed by a sample-barcoded 5' primer and a J-beta primer mix, a second PCR proceeded for about 6 to 11 cycles. TCRdb used MiXCR to reprocess the 5' RACE reads, holding one entry per CDR3 protein. The sample contains some 1.5 million distinct CDR3 sequences, roughly 28% of which appear only once. On this clonotype itself: As yet, its antigen is unknown.

Drawing of peripheral blood yielded 8.5 to 10 milliliters from each donor. Per the germline V gene, CDR1 is SGHAT and CDR2 is FQNNGV. The V gene lost 5 bases and the J gene lost 5 bases, with 18 bases spanning the gap. This CDR3 region has 15 residues. Sequenced material: blood. The receptor was isolated from a woman aged 25 to 45 in good health. The chain is built from TRBV11-2 and TRBJ2-5; D tentatively fits TRBD1 or TRBD2 (5 bases each). The CDR3 bases are TGTGCCAGCAGCCTATTACGGGGACGGGCGGAGACCCAGTACTTC. Translated, it gives CASSLLRGRAETQYF.